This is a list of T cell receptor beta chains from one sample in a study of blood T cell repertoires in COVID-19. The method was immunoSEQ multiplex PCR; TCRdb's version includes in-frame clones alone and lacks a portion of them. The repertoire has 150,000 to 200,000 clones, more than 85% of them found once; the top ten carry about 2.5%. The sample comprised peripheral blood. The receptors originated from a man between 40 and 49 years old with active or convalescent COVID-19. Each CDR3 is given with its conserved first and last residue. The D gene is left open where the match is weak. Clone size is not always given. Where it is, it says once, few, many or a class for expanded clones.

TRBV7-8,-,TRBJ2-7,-,CASKSEGATNEQYF,TGTGCCAGCAAGTCGGAGGGGGCGACGAACGAGCAGTACTTC
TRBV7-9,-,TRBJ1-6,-,CASSSSDNSYNSPLHF,TGTGCCAGCAGCTCATCGGACAACTCCTATAATTCACCCCTCCACTTT
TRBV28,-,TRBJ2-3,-,CASSLHSRVRTDTQYF,TGTGCCAGCAGTTTACATTCCAGGGTCCGTACAGATACGCAGTATTTT
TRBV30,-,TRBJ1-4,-,CAWSVRVWEKLFF,TGTGCCTGGAGTGTCAGGGTGTGGGAAAAACTGTTTTTT
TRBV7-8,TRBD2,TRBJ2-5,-,CASSETLAGGAETQYF,TGTGCCAGCAGCGAGACACTAGCGGGGGGAGCAGAGACCCAGTACTTC
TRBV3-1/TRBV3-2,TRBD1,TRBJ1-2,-,CASSQGQGVGRGGYTF,TGTGCCAGCAGCCAAGGTCAGGGGGTGGGGAGAGGCGGCTACACCTTC
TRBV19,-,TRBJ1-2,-,CASSIGRHSFYGYTF,TGTGCCAGTAGTATCGGCAGGCACTCCTTCTATGGCTACACCTTC
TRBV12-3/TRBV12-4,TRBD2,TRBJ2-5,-,CASSLSGGETQYF,TGTGCCAGCAGTTTAAGCGGGGGGGAGACCCAGTACTTC
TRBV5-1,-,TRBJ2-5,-,CASSLGAGQETQYF,TGCGCCAGCAGCTTGGGGGCAGGACAAGAGACCCAGTACTTC
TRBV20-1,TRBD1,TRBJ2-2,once,CSASRGRKSTGELFF,TGCAGTGCTAGTAGGGGGCGTAAATCCACCGGGGAGCTGTTTTTT
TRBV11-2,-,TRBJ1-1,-,CASSHQTGNTEAFF,TGTGCCAGCAGCCACCAAACAGGTAACACTGAAGCTTTCTTT
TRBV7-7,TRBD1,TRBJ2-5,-,CASSSRQGKTQYF,TGTGCTAGCAGCTCTCGACAGGGGAAGACCCAGTACTTC
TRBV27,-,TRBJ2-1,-,CASSQTSFEQFF,TGTGCCAGCAGCCAGACTTCATTTGAGCAGTTCTTC
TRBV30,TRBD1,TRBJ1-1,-,CAWRWTGVNTEAFF,TGTGCCTGGAGATGGACAGGGGTGAACACTGAAGCTTTCTTT
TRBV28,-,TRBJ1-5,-,CASSFGYAGVGDQPQHF,TGTGCCAGCAGTTTCGGCTACGCAGGGGTGGGTGATCAGCCCCAGCATTTT
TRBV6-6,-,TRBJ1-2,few,CASSYDTNYGYTF,TGTGCCAGCAGTTACGACACTAACTATGGCTACACCTTC
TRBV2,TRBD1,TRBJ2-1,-,CASSTSGQGLYNEQFF,TGTGCCAGCAGTACCTCGGGACAGGGGTTATACAATGAGCAGTTCTTC
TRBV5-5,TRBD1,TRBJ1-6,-,CASSLRDRDSPLHF,TGTGCCAGCAGCCTCCGGGACAGGGATTCACCCCTCCACTTT
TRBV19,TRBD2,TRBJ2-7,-,CASTSGRANSYEQYF,TGTGCCAGTACCTCTGGGAGGGCGAACTCCTACGAGCAGTACTTC
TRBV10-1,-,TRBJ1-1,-,CASPLGGWGANTEAFF,TGCGCCAGCCCACTCGGGGGGTGGGGGGCGAACACTGAAGCTTTCTTT
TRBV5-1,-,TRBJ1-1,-,CASSLRQGNTEAFF,TGCGCCAGCAGCTTGCGGCAGGGCAACACTGAAGCTTTCTTT
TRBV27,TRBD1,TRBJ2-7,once,CASSSRDRVIEQYF,TGTGCCAGCAGTTCCCGGGACAGGGTAATCGAGCAGTACTTC
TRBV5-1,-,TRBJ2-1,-,CASSPGGTASYNEQFF,TGCGCCAGCAGCCCCGGAGGGACAGCTTCCTACAATGAGCAGTTCTTC
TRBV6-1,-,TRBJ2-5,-,CASSEARVQETQYF,TGTGCCAGCAGTGAAGCGAGGGTCCAAGAGACCCAGTACTTC
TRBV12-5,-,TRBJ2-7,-,CASGSGQPPYEQYF,TGTGCTAGTGGTTCCGGACAGCCACCCTACGAGCAGTACTTC
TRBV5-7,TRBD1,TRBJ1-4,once,CASSHLRDRVGEKLFF,TGTGCCAGCAGCCACCTGAGGGACAGGGTCGGTGAAAAACTGTTTTTT
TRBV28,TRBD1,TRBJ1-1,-,CASSLAGGPNTEAFF,TGTGCCAGCAGTTTAGCAGGGGGCCCGAACACTGAAGCTTTCTTT
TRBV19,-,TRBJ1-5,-,CASSRTRNQPQHF,TGTGCCAGTAGTCGGACACGTAATCAGCCCCAGCATTTT
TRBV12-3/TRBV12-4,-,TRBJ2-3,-,CASSLSSTDTQYF,TGTGCCAGCAGTTTATCTAGCACAGATACGCAGTATTTT
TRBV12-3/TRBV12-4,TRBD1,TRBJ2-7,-,CASRPGQGFEQYF,TGTGCCAGCAGACCGGGACAGGGCTTCGAGCAGTACTTC
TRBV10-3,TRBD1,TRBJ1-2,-,CAISGNPGQGITGNGYTF,TGTGCCATCAGTGGGAATCCGGGACAGGGAATAACAGGGAATGGCTACACCTTC
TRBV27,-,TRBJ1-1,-,CASSSLLRAKNTEAFF,TGTGCCAGCAGTTCCCTCCTCAGGGCAAAGAACACTGAAGCTTTCTTT
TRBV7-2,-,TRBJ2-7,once,CASSPPDRPYEQYF,TGTGCCAGCAGCCCGCCGGACAGACCCTACGAGCAGTACTTC
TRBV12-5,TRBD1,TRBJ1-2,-,CASAPDRGDGYTF,TGTGCTAGTGCCCCCGACAGGGGGGATGGCTACACCTTC
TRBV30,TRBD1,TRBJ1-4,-,CAWGAGTGNEKLFF,TGTGCCTGGGGGGCCGGGACAGGGAATGAAAAACTGTTTTTT
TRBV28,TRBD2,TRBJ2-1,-,CASNGGGNEQFF,TGTGCCAGCAATGGGGGGGGAAATGAGCAGTTCTTC
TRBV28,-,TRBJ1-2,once,CAARDAGDEGYTF,TGTGCCGCACGGGATGCGGGGGACGAAGGCTACACCTTC
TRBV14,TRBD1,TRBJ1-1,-,CASSQHRRGQGLDTEAFF,TGTGCCAGCAGCCAACATAGGCGTGGACAGGGTCTGGACACTGAAGCTTTCTTT
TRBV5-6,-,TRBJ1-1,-,CASSPHRAEAFF,TGTGCCAGCAGCCCCCACAGGGCTGAAGCTTTCTTT
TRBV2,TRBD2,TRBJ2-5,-,CASSALGRGKGETQYF,TGTGCCAGCAGTGCCTTGGGGCGGGGGAAAGGAGAGACCCAGTACTTC